The T cell receptor beta chain under discussion was sequenced for a study of T cells in Graves' hyperthyroidism and ophthalmopathy (dated by TCRdb to between 2018 and 2021). With regard to the full study: Peripheral blood samples were taken at the time of initial diagnosis, prior to any treatment. A discovery cohort of fewer than 110 patients, 43 with Graves' ophthalmopathy and 55 to 65 with stable Graves' hyperthyroidism, was used to find distinguishing TCR V-J signatures. An independent validation cohort of some 18 hyperthyroidism patients and about 15 patients who later progressed to ophthalmopathy tested prospective prediction of ophthalmopathy. The 90 to 100 discovery patients were randomly divided into training and test sets at a 7:3 ratio. The study also compared thyroid tissue and blood T-cell repertoires from about six Graves' hyperthyroidism patients. After blood sampling, hyperthyroidism patients were treated with methimazole at a starting dose of 30 mg daily, and ophthalmopathy patients were treated with high-dose intravenous methylprednisolone. The paper describes TCR Vbeta CDR3 sequencing of 135 peripheral blood samples, made up of about 41 ophthalmopathy patients, 70 to 75 hyperthyroidism patients and around 17 progressor patients. On the study overall, not on this receptor specifically: Most expanded thyroid clonotypes (frequency above 0.001) were also found in blood, which suggests that blood repertoires may mirror thyroid immune responses. Ophthalmopathy was separated from stable hyperthyroidism by a 13 V-J signature model, with over 85% sensitivity and approximately 81% specificity obtained in cross-validation and 80%/75% obtained in testing. In validation, progression to ophthalmopathy was predicted by the model with about 70% sensitivity and roughly 76% specificity, a median of roughly six months before onset. No statistical method was used to set the sample size in advance, and investigators knew the group allocation.

Stable Graves' hyperthyroidism was defined as the absence of progression to ophthalmopathy over 18 months of follow-up. Hyperthyroidism patients were newly diagnosed, with disease duration under 2 months, and aged 18 to 65 years. Any patient with an uncontrolled infection, another autoimmune disease, pregnancy or lactation was excluded. Diagnoses were based on clinical symptoms, serum thyroxine and TRAb, thyroid ultrasound and orbital computed tomography. Ficoll-Paque density gradient centrifugation was used to isolate PBMCs from under 11 ml of fresh peripheral blood. Total RNA was extracted using Trizol reagent, and RNA quality was assessed on an Agilent 2100 Bioanalyzer. This clonotype was counted ten times or more. There is no known antigen for this receptor. Mismatch with germline at one junction end may stem from a read error. As encoded in the germline V gene, CDR1 is MDHEN while CDR2 is SYDVKM. The CDR3 has 11 amino acids, counting the end cysteine and phenylalanine. Just the 33-base CDR3 DNA is kept, in frame starting at base 1.

The TCR beta CDR3 regions were amplified from RNA transcripts. A first-round RT-PCR of the TCR CDR3 used the HTBI primer set with the Qiagen OneStep RT-PCR kit. The libraries were constructed in a second round of multiplex PCR and then size-selected and purified. The libraries were sequenced on an Illumina HiSeq2000 using paired-end 100 bp reads. As for how the authors treated the data: Raw data were processed with SOAPnuke, discarding reads with adapters, uncalled bases, mean Phred below 15, or no exact constant-primer or identifier match. COPE v1.2.5 was used to merge high-quality paired reads, and clonotypes were defined as unique nucleotide sequences. Clonotypes were aligned to IMGT TRBV, TRBD and TRBJ reference segments using MiTCR v1.1. The analysis was restricted to V-J combinations with a frequency above 0.0001, which together covered around 99% of the repertoires. A TCS score was defined as the ratio between F50 (clonal expansion) and ExV (chaos), using BLOSUM62-based TCRdist between CDR3 peptides within each V-J. Welch's t-statistics and random forest reduced roughly 500 V-J features to fewer than 15, which were used in a naive Bayes classifier (R e1071). In TCRdb, the public reads were trimmed at Q25 with fastp and aligned with MiXCR, with productive beta chains retained. One record per CDR3 amino acid sequence lists the most common genes and DNA. What appears here as the V and J calls and clone size reflects TCRdb's work, not the paper's. This sample gives around 430,000 distinct CDR3 sequences in total; under 15% of them show up just once. Approximately 29% of the sample belongs to the ten largest clones.

The chain links TRBV28 with TRBJ1-6; too little of a D gene remains to name it. The source is a woman between 25 and 40 years old with Graves' hyperthyroidism. The sample taken for sequencing was blood. In nucleotide form, the sequence is TGTGCCAGCGGACCCTATTCCCCCCTCCACTTT. It is translated as CASGPYSPLHF.